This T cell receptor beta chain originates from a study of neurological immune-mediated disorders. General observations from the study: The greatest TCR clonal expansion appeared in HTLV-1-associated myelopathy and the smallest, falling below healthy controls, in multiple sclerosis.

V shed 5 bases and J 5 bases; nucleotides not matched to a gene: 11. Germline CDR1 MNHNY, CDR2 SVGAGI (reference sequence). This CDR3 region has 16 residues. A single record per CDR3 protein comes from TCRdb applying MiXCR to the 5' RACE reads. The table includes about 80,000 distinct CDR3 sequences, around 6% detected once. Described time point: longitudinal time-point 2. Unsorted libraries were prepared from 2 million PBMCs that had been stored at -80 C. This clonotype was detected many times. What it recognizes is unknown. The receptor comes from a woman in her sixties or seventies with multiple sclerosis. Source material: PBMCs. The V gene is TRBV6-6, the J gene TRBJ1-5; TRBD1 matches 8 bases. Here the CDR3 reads CASSALGRGLDQPQHF. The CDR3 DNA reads TGTGCCAGCAGTGCCTTGGGCAGGGGGCTTGATCAGCCCCAGCATTTT.